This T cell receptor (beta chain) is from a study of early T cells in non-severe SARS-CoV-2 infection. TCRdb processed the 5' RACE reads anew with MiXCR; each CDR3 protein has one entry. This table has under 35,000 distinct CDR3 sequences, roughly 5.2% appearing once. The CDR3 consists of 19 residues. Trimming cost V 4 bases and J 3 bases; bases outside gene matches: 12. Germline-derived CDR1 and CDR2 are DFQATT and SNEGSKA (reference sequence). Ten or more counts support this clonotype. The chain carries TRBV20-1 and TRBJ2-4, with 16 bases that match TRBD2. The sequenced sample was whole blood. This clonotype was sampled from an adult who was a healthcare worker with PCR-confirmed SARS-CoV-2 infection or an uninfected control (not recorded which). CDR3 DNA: TGCAGTGCTATTAATACGGGACTAGCGGGAGGGCCCGGCAAAAACATTCAGTACTTC. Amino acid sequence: CSAINTGLAGGPGKNIQYF.